This T cell receptor (beta chain) came from a study of OX40 agonist ivuxolimab in advanced cancers. Per germline, CDR1 MNHEY and CDR2 SVGAGI. With V trimmed by 6 bases and J by 5 bases, 2 bases remained unmatched. There are 13 residues in the CDR3. Sequencing was performed with immunoSEQ multiplex PCR; in TCRdb, only in-frame clones are kept and a portion is missing. The table records about 20,000 clones, around four fifths of them present only once. This clone was recorded a few times. Antigen: not known. Study-wide points: Both CD4+ and CD8+ T cell populations in blood had undergone clonal expansion by week 6 at 0.1 to 3.0 mg/kg.

Patients were ineligible given autoimmune disease history or systemic immunosuppression. The sequence derives from an adult with an advanced solid tumor such as melanoma, head and neck, liver or kidney cancer. The V gene is TRBV6-5, the J gene TRBJ1-5, with TRBD1 identical over 9 bases. Material: CD4+ or CD8+ T cells sorted from blood, obtained in a trial of the OX40 agonist ivuxolimab. CDR3 nucleotides: TGTGCCAGCAGATGGACAGGGGATCAGCCCCAGCATTTT. The encoded protein is CASRWTGDQPQHF.